These T cell receptor beta chains were read from a single sample in a study of T-cell memory formation after mild COVID-19. TCRdb recomputed calls from the 5' RACE reads with MiXCR, one row per CDR3 protein. The data contain around 370,000 distinct CDR3 sequences, around 21% of them singletons. The sequenced sample was PBMCs or a T cell subset sorted from them (not recorded which). The receptors stem from an adult woman who had mild COVID-19 (a few samples of this study predate the infection). Cell type and time point are not known. Each CDR3 is given with its conserved first and last residue. Fields, in order: D gene, J gene, V gene, clone size, CDR3 protein, CDR3 DNA. D genes are given only for firm matches. Size tells how often a clone was seen (once, few, many) or the class of an expanded clone, and some rows leave it out.

D: TRBD1
J: TRBJ2-1
V: TRBV5-6
size: .
CDR3: CASSFLGQGNYNEQFF
DNA: TGTGCCAGCAGCTTTTTGGGACAGGGTAACTACAATGAGCAGTTCTTC

D: .
J: TRBJ1-1
V: TRBV6-5
size: .
CDR3: CASRPSLGRQHTEAFF
DNA: TGTGCCAGCAGACCCAGCCTGGGCAGACAACACACTGAAGCTTTCTTT

D: .
J: TRBJ2-3
V: TRBV10-3
size: .
CDR3: CAISEIVARFTTDTQYF
DNA: TGTGCCATCAGTGAAATTGTTGCAAGGTTTACCACAGATACGCAGTATTTT

D: TRBD1
J: TRBJ2-5
V: TRBV7-9
size: .
CDR3: CASSSGQGEETQYF
DNA: TGTGCCAGCAGCTCCGGACAGGGCGAAGAGACCCAGTACTTC

D: .
J: TRBJ2-7
V: TRBV10-3
size: many
CDR3: CAISTPQPYEQYF
DNA: TGTGCCATCAGTACGCCCCAACCCTACGAGCAGTACTTC

D: TRBD2
J: TRBJ2-7
V: TRBV7-2
size: few
CDR3: CASSLAAGRIYEQYF
DNA: TGTGCCAGCAGCTTAGCGGCCGGGAGGATATACGAGCAGTACTTC

D: .
J: TRBJ2-7
V: TRBV5-5
size: .
CDR3: CASSPDGKSSYEQYF
DNA: TGTGCCAGCAGCCCGGACGGAAAGAGCTCCTACGAGCAGTACTTC

D: .
J: TRBJ1-1
V: TRBV24-1
size: .
CDR3: CATSRQGGTEAFF
DNA: TGTGCCACCAGTCGGCAGGGAGGCACTGAAGCTTTCTTT

D: TRBD1
J: TRBJ2-7
V: TRBV12-3/TRBV12-4
size: .
CDR3: CASSYRDRVYEQYF
DNA: TGTGCCAGCAGCTATAGGGACAGGGTTTACGAGCAGTACTTC

D: .
J: TRBJ2-7
V: TRBV12-3/TRBV12-4
size: .
CDR3: CASSKGGGNEQYF
DNA: TGTGCCAGCAGCAAGGGTGGGGGCAACGAGCAGTACTTC

D: .
J: TRBJ1-2
V: TRBV7-2
size: .
CDR3: CASSLAPTSYTF
DNA: TGTGCCAGCAGCTTAGCCCCTACAAGCTACACCTTC

D: TRBD1
J: TRBJ2-5
V: TRBV7-8
size: many
CDR3: CASSTWTGGVETQYF
DNA: TGTGCCAGCAGCACCTGGACAGGAGGTGTGGAGACCCAGTACTTC

D: TRBD2
J: TRBJ2-1
V: TRBV7-6
size: few
CDR3: CASYELAGDYYEQFF
DNA: TGTGCCAGTTACGAGCTAGCGGGAGATTACTATGAGCAGTTCTTC

D: .
J: TRBJ2-7
V: TRBV24-1
size: .
CDR3: CATSDLLLRQYF
DNA: TGTGCCACCAGTGATTTGCTCCTCCGGCAGTACTTC

D: .
J: TRBJ2-7
V: TRBV7-6
size: .
CDR3: CASSLAASLEQYF
DNA: TGTGCCAGCAGCTTGGCGGCGTCCCTCGAGCAGTACTTC

D: .
J: TRBJ1-2
V: TRBV12-3/TRBV12-4
size: .
CDR3: CASSVAFSYTF
DNA: TGTGCCAGCAGCGTTGCCTTTAGCTACACCTTC

D: TRBD2
J: TRBJ2-1
V: TRBV10-3
size: .
CDR3: CAISESGGGEQFF
DNA: TGTGCCATCAGTGAGTCTGGGGGGGGTGAGCAGTTCTTC

D: .
J: TRBJ1-6
V: TRBV20-1
size: .
CDR3: CSANREGVLNSPLHF
DNA: TGCAGTGCTAACAGGGAGGGGGTTCTCAATTCACCCCTCCACTTT

D: .
J: TRBJ2-5
V: TRBV12-3/TRBV12-4
size: many
CDR3: CASSLSLANYQETQYF
DNA: TGTGCCAGCAGTTTATCGCTAGCGAATTACCAAGAGACCCAGTACTTC

D: TRBD1
J: TRBJ1-4
V: TRBV6-5
size: .
CDR3: CASNPGQGYEKLFF
DNA: TGTGCCAGCAATCCGGGACAGGGTTATGAAAAACTGTTTTTT

D: .
J: TRBJ2-4
V: TRBV15
size: .
CDR3: CATAEGMAKNIQYF
DNA: TGTGCCACGGCAGAGGGGATGGCCAAAAACATTCAGTACTTC

D: .
J: TRBJ1-4
V: TRBV2
size: .
CDR3: CASSPHRDLNEKLFF
DNA: TGTGCCAGCAGCCCCCACCGGGACCTTAATGAAAAACTGTTTTTT

D: .
J: TRBJ2-1
V: TRBV6-4
size: few
CDR3: CASSDSIDTGDNEQFF
DNA: TGTGCCAGCAGTGACTCGATCGACACGGGGGACAATGAGCAGTTCTTC

D: TRBD2
J: TRBJ2-5
V: TRBV29-1
size: few
CDR3: CSVGPTSGRETQYF
DNA: TGCAGCGTTGGTCCGACTAGCGGGAGAGAGACCCAGTACTTC

D: TRBD2
J: TRBJ2-5
V: TRBV9
size: many
CDR3: CASSVEASGGETQYF
DNA: TGTGCCAGCAGCGTAGAAGCCTCGGGGGGGGAGACCCAGTACTTC

D: TRBD1
J: TRBJ2-3
V: TRBV29-1
size: few
CDR3: CSAVKGQGTDTQYF
DNA: TGCAGCGCGGTAAAGGGACAGGGAACAGATACGCAGTATTTT

D: TRBD1
J: TRBJ2-5
V: TRBV5-1
size: .
CDR3: CASSLEGTGRETQYF
DNA: TGCGCCAGCAGCTTGGAGGGGACAGGGAGAGAGACCCAGTACTTC

D: TRBD1
J: TRBJ2-7
V: TRBV25-1
size: few
CDR3: CASGQGYYEQYF
DNA: TGTGCCAGCGGACAGGGTTACTACGAGCAGTACTTC

D: TRBD1
J: TRBJ2-1
V: TRBV3-1
size: few
CDR3: CASSRQGDEQFF
DNA: TGTGCCAGCAGTCGACAGGGTGATGAGCAGTTCTTC

D: .
J: TRBJ2-1
V: TRBV20-1
size: few
CDR3: CSDKKAGIALYNEQFF
DNA: TGCAGTGACAAAAAGGCGGGCATAGCCCTTTACAATGAGCAGTTCTTC

D: TRBD2
J: TRBJ2-1
V: TRBV5-1
size: many
CDR3: CASSSLAGNNEQFF
DNA: TGCGCCAGCAGCTCCCTAGCGGGGAACAATGAGCAGTTCTTC

D: .
J: TRBJ2-3
V: TRBV7-2
size: few
CDR3: CASSLEVASNISTDTQYF
DNA: TGTGCCAGCAGCTTAGAGGTGGCCAGCAACATTAGCACAGATACGCAGTATTTT